This T cell receptor (beta chain) came from a study of CD8 T cells in ankylosing spondylitis. As regards this clonotype: Antigen unknown.

Findings of the study overall: Characteristic of ankylosing spondylitis blood, it appeared, was a TCR beta motif comprising several highly homologous variants. The authors found the disease-linked clones to be CD8+ and relatively rare in peripheral blood.

Germline values: CDR1 MNHEY, CDR2 SVGEGT. This CDR3 has 14 amino acids. V lost 2 bases and J lost 7; bases outside the gene matches: 7. Each CDR3 protein gets one entry after TCRdb re-called the 5' RACE reads with MiXCR. The profile shows about 840,000 distinct CDR3 sequences, 12% of them singletons. This TCR was sampled from a male donor with ankylosing spondylitis. The sequenced sample was blood, either unsorted or a sorted T cell fraction (not recorded which). This rearrangement joins TRBV6-2 or TRBV6-3 to TRBJ2-7, with 8 nucleotides matching TRBD2. The CDR3 nucleotides read TGTGCCAGCAGTTACGCGGGAGGCCGGGGGGAGCAGTACTTC. Its translation: CASSYAGGRGEQYF.